Shown below are 4 T cell receptor beta chains from a single sample sequenced in a study of CD8 T cells in Susac syndrome. Random hexamers were used to reverse transcribe the RNA input (about 0.45 to 1 ug). TCRdb recomputed calls from the immunoSEQ multiplex PCR reads with MiXCR, one row per CDR3 protein. Of approximately 140,000 distinct CDR3 sequences in the sample, 94% were seen once. The specimen was CD8+ T cells from PBMCs. All receptors derive from a human donor in good health.

The chain uses TRBV20-1 and TRBJ2-1, with 9 bases identical to TRBD2. The CDR3 contains 16 residues. Looked up from germline, CDR1 is DFQATT and CDR2 is SNEGSKA (reference sequence). After removal of 5 bases from V and 2 bases from J, the junction contained 10 bases not matched to a gene. CDR3 amino acids: CSAGPSGKFPYNEQFF. CDR3 bases: TGCAGTGCTGGTCCTAGCGGGAAATTTCCCTACAATGAGCAGTTCTTC.

CDR3 in DNA: TGTGCCAGCAGCCCGCCCGGACAGGGGTTTTTCGAGCAGTACTTC. Encoded protein: CASSPPGQGFFEQYF. The chain has TRBV7-9 and TRBJ2-7, with TRBD1 identical over 9 bases. CDR3 length: 15 amino acids. Germline CDR1 and CDR2: SEHNR and FQNEAQ (reference sequence). Germline trimming cut 5 bases from V and 6 bases from J; bases unmatched to any gene: 11. The complete variable domain, with remaining parts taken from reference TRBV7-9 and TRBJ2-7, reads DTGVSQNPRHKITKRGQNVTFRCDPISEHNRLYWYRQTLGQGPEFLTYFQNEAQLEKSRLLSDRFSAERPKGSFSTLEIQRTEQGDSAMYLCASSPPGQGFFEQYFGPGTRLTVT.

CDR3 coding DNA: TGCGCCAGCAGCCAAGACATCAATCAGCCCCAGCATTTT. Its translation is CASSQDINQPQHF. V gene TRBV4-3 combines with J gene TRBJ1-5, with D uncertain. V was pared by 0 bases and J by 3 bases, with 3 bases between. The CDR3 covers 13 residues. CDR1 and CDR2 from the germline V gene are LGHNA and YSLEER.

The CDR3 coding sequence is TGTGCCAGCAGCCGAGGGACGACGGCTTTCTTT. As protein: CASSRGTTAFF. V gene TRBV27 combines with J gene TRBJ1-1; D is perhaps TRBD1 (5 bases). Trimming shortened V by 6 bases and J by 11 bases, and 13 bases separated the two germline ends. Germline CDR1 and CDR2: MNHEY and SMNVEV (reference sequence). The CDR3 runs to 11 residues.